This T cell receptor beta chain is from a study of long-term antiretroviral therapy in people with HIV. Assay version v3.0 of immunoSEQ was used, and it was run at survey level. TCRdb's copy holds only in-frame clones and misses some; the assay was immunoSEQ multiplex PCR. The profile shows tens of thousands of clones, approximately 94% of them singletons. Unmatched junction bases numbered 5, after V lost 5 bases and J lost 2 bases. The length of the CDR3 is 14 residues. Germline V gives CDR1 LNHDA, CDR2 SQIVND (reference sequence). This clone came up a few times. The J gene is TRBJ2-7, the V gene TRBV19, with 8 bases aligning to TRBD1. This receptor was identified in a man aged 45-60 years with HIV. The specimen was unsorted PBMCs, collected 7.4 years after starting antiretroviral therapy. CDR3 bases: TGTGCCAGTAGTCCTTGGACAGGGACCTACGAGCAGTACTTC. Translating it yields CASSPWTGTYEQYF.